This paragraph reports one TCR beta chain. The method was immunoSEQ multiplex PCR; TCRdb's version includes in-frame clones alone and lacks a portion of them. The sample records fewer than 130,000 clones, 65% to 80% being singletons. These data are taken from a study of blood T cell repertoires in COVID-19. CDR3 length: 12 residues. Trimming removed 6 bases from V and 6 bases from J; junction bases left unmatched: 3. The germline V gene encodes CDR1 SNHLY and CDR2 FYNNEI. This sequence joins TRBV2 and TRBJ2-7; 9 bases fit TRBD1. The TCR was taken from a man in his 70s with active or convalescent COVID-19. Sequences were obtained from peripheral blood. The CDR3 coding sequence is TGTGCCAGCAGACAGGGGGCTGCCGAGCAGTACTTC. Its protein product is CASRQGAAEQYF.